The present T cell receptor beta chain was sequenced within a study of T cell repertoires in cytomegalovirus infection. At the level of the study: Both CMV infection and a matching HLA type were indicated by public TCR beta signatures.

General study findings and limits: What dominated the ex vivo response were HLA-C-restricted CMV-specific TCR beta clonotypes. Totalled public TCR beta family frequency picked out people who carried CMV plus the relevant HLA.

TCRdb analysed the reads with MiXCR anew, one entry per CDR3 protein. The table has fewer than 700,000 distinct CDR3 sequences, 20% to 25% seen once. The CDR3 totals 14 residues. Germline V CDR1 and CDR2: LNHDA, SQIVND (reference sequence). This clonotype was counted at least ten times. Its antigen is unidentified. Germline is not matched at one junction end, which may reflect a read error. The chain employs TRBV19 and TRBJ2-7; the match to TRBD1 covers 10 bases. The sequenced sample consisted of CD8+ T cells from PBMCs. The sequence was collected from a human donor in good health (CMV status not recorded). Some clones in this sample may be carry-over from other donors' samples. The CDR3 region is CASSPGQGGYEQYF. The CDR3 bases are TGCGCCAGCAGCCCCGGACAGGGGGGCTACGAGCAGTACTTC. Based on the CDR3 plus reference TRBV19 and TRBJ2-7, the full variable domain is DGGITQSPKYLFRKEGQNVTLSCEQNLNHDAMYWYRQDPGQGLRLIYYSQIVNDFQKGDIAEGYSVSREKKESFPLTVTSAQKNPTAFYLCASSPGQGGYEQYFGPGTRLTVT.